The 5 T cell receptor beta chains reported below all come from one sample, sequenced in a study of blood T cell repertoires in COVID-19. Data came from immunoSEQ multiplex PCR; TCRdb stores just in-frame clones and leaves some out. The profile shows 40,000 or so clones, 92% of them singletons. Sequenced input: peripheral blood. The receptors were sampled from a human donor in a cohort sampled during active COVID-19.

The chain couples TRBV6-5 to TRBJ2-7, with a tentative D call TRBD2 (6 bases). The V and J ends lost 4 bases and 7 bases respectively, with 17 bases between them. CDR3 length equals 14 residues. In germline, CDR1 is MNHEY, CDR2 SVGAGI. The CDR3 spells CASSSRDLIREQYF. The CDR3 coding sequence is TGTGCCAGCAGTTCCCGGGACTTAATTCGGGAGCAGTACTTC.

This chain links TRBV2 with TRBJ2-1, with 8 bases aligning to TRBD2. J was trimmed by 0 bases and V by 6 bases; bases with no gene match: 4. The CDR3 contains 15 residues. Germline-derived CDR1 and CDR2 are SNHLY and FYNNEI. The DNA for the CDR3 is TGTGCCAGCAGCCGGGGGGGCGGCTCCTACAATGAGCAGTTCTTC. It yields the protein CASSRGGGSYNEQFF.

CDR3 DNA sequence: TGTGCCACCAGTTGGCGCGGGACAGGGGTTCGAGAATACTATGGCTACACCTTC. Translating it yields CATSWRGTGVREYYGYTF. V usage is TRBV24-1 and J usage is TRBJ1-2, with 10 bases aligning to TRBD1. Unmatched junction bases numbered 15, after V lost 6 bases and J lost 3 bases. The germline CDR1 and CDR2 sequences are KGHDR and SFDVKD. The CDR3 runs 18 residues.

The genes are TRBV11-2 and TRBJ2-1; 12 bases match TRBD2. The germline V gene has CDR1 SGHAT and CDR2 FQNNGV. The CDR3 runs to 14 residues. V dropped 6 bases and J dropped 6; count of bases not matched to a gene: 3. CDR3 residues: CASSRLAGVNEQFF. In DNA, the CDR3 is TGTGCCAGCAGTAGACTAGCGGGAGTCAATGAGCAGTTCTTC.

This chain links TRBV29-1 with TRBJ2-1, with D uncertain. Germline assignment: CDR1 SQVTM and CDR2 ANQGSEA. The CDR3 contains 13 residues. Between the trimmed V and J ends, which lost 4 bases and 8 bases, there was a span of 15 bases. This CDR3 is CSVVQFPPYEQFF. CDR3 nucleotide sequence: TGCAGCGTTGTACAGTTCCCCCCCTATGAGCAGTTCTTC.